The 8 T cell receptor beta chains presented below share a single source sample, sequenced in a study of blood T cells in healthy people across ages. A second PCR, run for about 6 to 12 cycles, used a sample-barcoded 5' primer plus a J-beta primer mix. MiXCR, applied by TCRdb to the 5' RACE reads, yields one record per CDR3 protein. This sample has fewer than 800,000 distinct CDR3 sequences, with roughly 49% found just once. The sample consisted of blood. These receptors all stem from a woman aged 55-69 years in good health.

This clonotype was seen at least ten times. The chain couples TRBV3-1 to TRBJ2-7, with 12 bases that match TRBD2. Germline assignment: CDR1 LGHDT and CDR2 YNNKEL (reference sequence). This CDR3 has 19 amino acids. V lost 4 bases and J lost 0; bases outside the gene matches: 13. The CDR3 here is CASSLERTSGARVSYEQYF. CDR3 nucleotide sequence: TGTGCCAGCAGCCTAGAAAGGACTAGCGGGGCTCGAGTCTCCTACGAGCAGTACTTC.

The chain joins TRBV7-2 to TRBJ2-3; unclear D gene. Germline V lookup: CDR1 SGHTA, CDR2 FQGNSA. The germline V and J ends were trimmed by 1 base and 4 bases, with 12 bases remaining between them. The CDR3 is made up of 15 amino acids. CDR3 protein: CASSLGSVSADTQYF. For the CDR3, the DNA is TGTGCCAGCAGCTTAGGGAGCGTGTCGGCAGATACGCAGTATTTT.

The CDR3 loop is CSATMAGPYEQYF. The CDR3 region has the DNA TGCAGTGCTACCATGGCGGGACCCTACGAGCAGTACTTC. The chain is built from TRBV20-1 and TRBJ2-4; a possible D gene is TRBD2 (6 bases). The J call may be incorrect, as the DNA end agrees better with TRBJ2-7. Per germline, CDR1 DFQATT and CDR2 SNEGSKA (reference sequence). CDR3 size: 13 residues.

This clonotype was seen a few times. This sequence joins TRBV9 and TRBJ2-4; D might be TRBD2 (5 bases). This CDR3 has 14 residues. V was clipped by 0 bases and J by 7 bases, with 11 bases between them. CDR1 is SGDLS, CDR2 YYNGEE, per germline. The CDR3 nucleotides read TGTGCCAGCAGCGTAGGGAGCGGATGGAACATTCAGTACTTC. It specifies CASSVGSGWNIQYF.

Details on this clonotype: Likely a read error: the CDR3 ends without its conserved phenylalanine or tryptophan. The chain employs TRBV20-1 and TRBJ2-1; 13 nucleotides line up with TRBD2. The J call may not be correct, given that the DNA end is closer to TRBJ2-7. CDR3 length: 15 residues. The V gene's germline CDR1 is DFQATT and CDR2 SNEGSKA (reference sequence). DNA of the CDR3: TGCAGTGCTACCCCGACTAGCGGGAGGCCCTACGAGCAGTACCTC. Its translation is CSATPTSGRPYEQYL.

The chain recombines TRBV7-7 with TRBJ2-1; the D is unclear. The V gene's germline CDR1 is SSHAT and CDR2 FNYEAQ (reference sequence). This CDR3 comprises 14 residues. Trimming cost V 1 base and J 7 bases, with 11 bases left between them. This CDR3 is CASSLGLPSNEQFF. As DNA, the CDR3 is TGTGCCAGCAGCTTAGGGTTGCCCTCAAATGAGCAGTTCTTC.

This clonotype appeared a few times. As DNA, the CDR3 is TGCAGTGCTAGAGATCGTGTGGGGGTCGTCTATGGCTACACCTTC. It is translated as CSARDRVGVVYGYTF. The chain recombines TRBV20-1 with TRBJ1-2; possibly TRBD1 for D (5 bases). Trimming removed 0 bases from V and 4 bases from J, with 15 bases in between. CDR1 DFQATT and CDR2 SNEGSKA come from the germline V gene (reference sequence). The CDR3 is made up of 15 amino acids.

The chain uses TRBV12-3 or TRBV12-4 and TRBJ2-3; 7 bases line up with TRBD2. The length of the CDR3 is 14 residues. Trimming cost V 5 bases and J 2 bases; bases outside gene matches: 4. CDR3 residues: CASSRSGNTDTQYF. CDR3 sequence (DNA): TGTGCCAGCAGTCGCAGCGGGAACACAGATACGCAGTATTTT.